The present T cell receptor beta chain was sequenced within a study of response to subunit inactivated influenza vaccine. Notes on the study in general: New T cells are recruited in small numbers by each seasonal influenza vaccination, according to the authors' suggestion.

This clonotype was detected many times. Its antigen is unknown. TCRdb processed the RT-PCR reads anew with MiXCR; each CDR3 protein has one entry. The table lists 200,000 to 250,000 distinct CDR3 sequences, over 9% of them singletons. The V and J ends lost 2 bases and 2 bases, in that order; junction bases with no gene match: 1. Per the germline V gene, CDR1 is MNHEY and CDR2 is SVGEGT. The CDR3 covers 14 residues. The chain is built from TRBV6-2 or TRBV6-3 and TRBJ2-7, with 9 positions matching TRBD2. The sequencing here drew on non-naive T cells sorted from PBMCs, taken less than 15 days before vaccination. This sequence originates from a man aged 45 to 65 who received an inactivated influenza vaccine. The CDR3 region is CASSYRLAAYEQYF. DNA of the CDR3: TGTGCCAGCAGTTACAGACTAGCGGCCTACGAGCAGTACTTC.